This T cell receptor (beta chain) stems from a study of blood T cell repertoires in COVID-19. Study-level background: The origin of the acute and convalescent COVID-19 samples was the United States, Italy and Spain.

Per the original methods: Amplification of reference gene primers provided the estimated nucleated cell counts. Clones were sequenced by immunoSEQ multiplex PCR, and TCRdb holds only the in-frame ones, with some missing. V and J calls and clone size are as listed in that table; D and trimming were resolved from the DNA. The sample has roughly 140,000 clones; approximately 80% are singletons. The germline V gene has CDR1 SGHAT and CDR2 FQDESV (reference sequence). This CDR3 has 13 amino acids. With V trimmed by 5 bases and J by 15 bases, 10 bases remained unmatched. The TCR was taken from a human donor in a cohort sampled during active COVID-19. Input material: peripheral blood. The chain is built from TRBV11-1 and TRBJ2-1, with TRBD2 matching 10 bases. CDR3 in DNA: TGTGCCAGCAGCGGCGGACTAGCGGAGGATTTGTTCTTC. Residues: CASSGGLAEDLFF.